This TCR beta chain was obtained from a study of cytomegalovirus exposure and HLA in healthy donors. The germline gives CDR1 MNHEY, CDR2 SVGAGI. Trimming cost V 2 bases and J 3 bases, with 13 bases left between them. This CDR3 region has 15 residues. Primers included in the PCR were 60 Vbeta and 13 Jbeta primers. Profiled with immunoSEQ multiplex PCR; TCRdb holds only in-frame clones, not every one. This table holds some 100,000 clones, more than 65% found once. Sequencing input: PBMCs. The TCR sequence derives from a woman in her late teens or twenties in good health and CMV-seronegative. The chain carries TRBV6-5 and TRBJ1-2, with a possible D match to TRBD1 (6 bases). The CDR3 is CASSYVGSGDYGYTF. The CDR3 DNA is TGTGCCAGCAGTTACGTGGGGTCAGGGGACTATGGCTACACCTTC.